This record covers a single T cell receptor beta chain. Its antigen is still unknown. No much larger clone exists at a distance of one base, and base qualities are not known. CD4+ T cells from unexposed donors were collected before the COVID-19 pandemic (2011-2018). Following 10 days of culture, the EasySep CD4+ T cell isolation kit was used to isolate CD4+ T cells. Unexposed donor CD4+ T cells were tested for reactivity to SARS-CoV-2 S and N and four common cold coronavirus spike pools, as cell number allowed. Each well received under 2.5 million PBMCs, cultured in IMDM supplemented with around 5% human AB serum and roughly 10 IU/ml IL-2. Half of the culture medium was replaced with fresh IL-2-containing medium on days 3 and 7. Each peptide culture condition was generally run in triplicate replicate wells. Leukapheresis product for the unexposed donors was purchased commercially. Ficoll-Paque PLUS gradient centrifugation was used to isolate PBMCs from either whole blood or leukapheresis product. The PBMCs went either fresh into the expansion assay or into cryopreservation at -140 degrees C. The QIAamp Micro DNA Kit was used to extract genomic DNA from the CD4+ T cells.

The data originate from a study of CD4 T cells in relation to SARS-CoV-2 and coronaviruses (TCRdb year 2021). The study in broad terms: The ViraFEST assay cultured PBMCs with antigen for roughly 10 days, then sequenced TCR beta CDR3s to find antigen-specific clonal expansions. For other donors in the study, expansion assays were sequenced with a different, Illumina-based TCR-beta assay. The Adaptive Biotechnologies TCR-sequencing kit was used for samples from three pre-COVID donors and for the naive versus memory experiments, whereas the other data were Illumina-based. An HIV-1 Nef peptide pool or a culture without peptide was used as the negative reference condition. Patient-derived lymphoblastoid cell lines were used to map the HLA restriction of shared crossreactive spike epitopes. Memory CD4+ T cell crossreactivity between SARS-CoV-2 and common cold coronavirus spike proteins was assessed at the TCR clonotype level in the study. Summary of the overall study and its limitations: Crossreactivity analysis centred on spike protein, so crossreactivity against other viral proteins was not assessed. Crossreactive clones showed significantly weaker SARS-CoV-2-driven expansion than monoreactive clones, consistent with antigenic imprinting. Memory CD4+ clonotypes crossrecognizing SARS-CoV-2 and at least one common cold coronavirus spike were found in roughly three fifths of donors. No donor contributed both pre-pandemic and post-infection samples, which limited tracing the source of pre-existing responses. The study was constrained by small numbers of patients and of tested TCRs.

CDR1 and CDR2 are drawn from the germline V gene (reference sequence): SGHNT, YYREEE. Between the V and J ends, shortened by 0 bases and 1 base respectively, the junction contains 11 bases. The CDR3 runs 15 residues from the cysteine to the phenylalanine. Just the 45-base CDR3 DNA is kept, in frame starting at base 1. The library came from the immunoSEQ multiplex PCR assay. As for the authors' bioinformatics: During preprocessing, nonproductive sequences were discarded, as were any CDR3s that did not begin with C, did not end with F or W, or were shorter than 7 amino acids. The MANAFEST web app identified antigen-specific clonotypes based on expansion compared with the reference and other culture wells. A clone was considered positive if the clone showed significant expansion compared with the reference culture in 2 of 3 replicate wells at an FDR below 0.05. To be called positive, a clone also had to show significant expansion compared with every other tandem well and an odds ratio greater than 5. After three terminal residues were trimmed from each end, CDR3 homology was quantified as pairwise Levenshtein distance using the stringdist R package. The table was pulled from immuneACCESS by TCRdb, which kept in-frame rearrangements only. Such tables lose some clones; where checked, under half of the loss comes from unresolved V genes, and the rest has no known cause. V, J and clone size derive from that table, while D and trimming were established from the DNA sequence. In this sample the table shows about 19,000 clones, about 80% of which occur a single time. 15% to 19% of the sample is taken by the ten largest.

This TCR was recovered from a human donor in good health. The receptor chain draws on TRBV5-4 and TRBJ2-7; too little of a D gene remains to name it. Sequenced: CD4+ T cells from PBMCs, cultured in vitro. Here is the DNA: TGTGCCAGCAGCTTGGACCCAGGTGGGTCCTACGAGCAGTACTTC. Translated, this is CASSLDPGGSYEQYF.